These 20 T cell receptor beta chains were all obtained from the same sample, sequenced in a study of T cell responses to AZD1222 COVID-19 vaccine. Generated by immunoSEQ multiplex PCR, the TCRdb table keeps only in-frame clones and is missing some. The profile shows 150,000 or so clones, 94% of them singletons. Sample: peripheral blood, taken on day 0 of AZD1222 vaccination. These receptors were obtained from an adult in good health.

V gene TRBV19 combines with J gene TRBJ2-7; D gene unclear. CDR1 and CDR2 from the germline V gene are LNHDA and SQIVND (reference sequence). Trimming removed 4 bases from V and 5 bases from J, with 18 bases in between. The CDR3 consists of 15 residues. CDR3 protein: CASSKDRDGFDEQYF. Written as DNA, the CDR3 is TGTGCCAGTAGTAAAGATAGGGATGGTTTTGACGAGCAGTACTTC.

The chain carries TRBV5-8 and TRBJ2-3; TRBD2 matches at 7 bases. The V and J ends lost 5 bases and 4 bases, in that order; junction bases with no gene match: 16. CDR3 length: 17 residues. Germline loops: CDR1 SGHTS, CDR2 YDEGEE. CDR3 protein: CASSYFGGREHADTQYF. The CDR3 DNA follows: TGTGCCAGCAGTTATTTCGGTGGGCGGGAGCACGCAGATACGCAGTATTTT.

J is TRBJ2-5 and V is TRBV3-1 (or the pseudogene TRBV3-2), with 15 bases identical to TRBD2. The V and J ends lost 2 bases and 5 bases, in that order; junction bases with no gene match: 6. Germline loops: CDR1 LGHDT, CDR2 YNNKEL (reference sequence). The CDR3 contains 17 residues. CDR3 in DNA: TGTGCCAGCAGCCAAAGCGCCGGGACTAGCGGGGGGGAGACCCAGTACTTC. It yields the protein CASSQSAGTSGGETQYF.

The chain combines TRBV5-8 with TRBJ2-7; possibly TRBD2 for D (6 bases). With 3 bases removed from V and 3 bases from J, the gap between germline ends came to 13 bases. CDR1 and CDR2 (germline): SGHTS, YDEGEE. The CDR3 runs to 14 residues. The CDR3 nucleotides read TGTGCCAGCAGCTGGGCCGGGGGAGACTACGAGCAGTACTTC. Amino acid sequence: CASSWAGGDYEQYF.

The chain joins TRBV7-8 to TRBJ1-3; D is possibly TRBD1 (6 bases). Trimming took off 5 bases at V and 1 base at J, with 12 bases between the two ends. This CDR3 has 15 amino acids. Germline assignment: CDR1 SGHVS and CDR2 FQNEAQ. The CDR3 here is CASSTIQGSGNTIYF. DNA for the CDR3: TGTGCCAGCAGCACAATACAGGGATCTGGAAACACCATATATTTT. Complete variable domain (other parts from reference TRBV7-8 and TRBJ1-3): GAGVSQSPRYKVAKRGQDVALRCDPISGHVSLFWYQQALGQGPEFLTYFQNEAQLDKSGLPSDRFFAERPEGSVSTLKIQRTQQEDSAVYLCASSTIQGSGNTIYFGEGSWLTVV.

DNA for the CDR3: TGTGCCAGCTCACTCAACCCGGACGGGACTGAAGCTTTCTTT. It specifies CASSLNPDGTEAFF. The chain recombines TRBV18 with TRBJ1-1; D is undetermined. Deletions cut 4 bases from V and 5 bases from J, with 14 bases between. The CDR3 loop spans 14 amino acids. The V gene's germline CDR1 is KGHSH and CDR2 LQKENI.

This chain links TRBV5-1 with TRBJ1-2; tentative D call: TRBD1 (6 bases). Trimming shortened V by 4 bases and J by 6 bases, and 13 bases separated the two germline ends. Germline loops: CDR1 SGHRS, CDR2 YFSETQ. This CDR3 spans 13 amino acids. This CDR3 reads CASSPDSQNGYTF. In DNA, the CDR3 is TGCGCCAGCAGCCCGGACAGTCAAAATGGCTACACCTTC.

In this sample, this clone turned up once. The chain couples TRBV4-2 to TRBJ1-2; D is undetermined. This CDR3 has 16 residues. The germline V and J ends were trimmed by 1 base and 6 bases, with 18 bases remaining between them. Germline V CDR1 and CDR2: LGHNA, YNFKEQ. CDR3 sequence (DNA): TGTGCCAGCAGCCAAGTAAAGATGAGAACGCCCCATGGCTACACCTTC. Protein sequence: CASSQVKMRTPHGYTF.

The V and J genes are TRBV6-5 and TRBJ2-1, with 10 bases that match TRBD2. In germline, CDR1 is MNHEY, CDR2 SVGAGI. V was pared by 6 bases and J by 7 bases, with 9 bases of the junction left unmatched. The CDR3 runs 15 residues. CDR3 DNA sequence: TGTGCCAGCAGGGTTCAACTAGCGGGATTTAATGAGCAGTTCTTC. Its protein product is CASRVQLAGFNEQFF.

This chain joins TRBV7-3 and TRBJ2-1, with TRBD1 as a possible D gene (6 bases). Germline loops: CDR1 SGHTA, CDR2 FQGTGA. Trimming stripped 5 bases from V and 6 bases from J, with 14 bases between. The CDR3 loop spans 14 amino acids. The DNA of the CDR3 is TGTGCCAGCAGCCCGAACAGGGACGTCAATGAGCAGTTCTTC. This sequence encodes CASSPNRDVNEQFF.

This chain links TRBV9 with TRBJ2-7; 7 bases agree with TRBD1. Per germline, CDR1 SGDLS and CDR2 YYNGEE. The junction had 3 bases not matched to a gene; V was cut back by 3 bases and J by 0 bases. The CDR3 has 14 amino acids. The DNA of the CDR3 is TGTGCCAGCAGCGAGGGGGCTTCCTCCTACGAGCAGTACTTC. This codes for CASSEGASSYEQYF.

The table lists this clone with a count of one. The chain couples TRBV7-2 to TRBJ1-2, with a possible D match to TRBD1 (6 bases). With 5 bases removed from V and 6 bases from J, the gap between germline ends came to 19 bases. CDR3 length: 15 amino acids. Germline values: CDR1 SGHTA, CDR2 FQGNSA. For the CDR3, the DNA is TGTGCCAGCAGCACCACCGGGACATACGGTCATGGCTACACCTTC. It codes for CASSTTGTYGHGYTF.

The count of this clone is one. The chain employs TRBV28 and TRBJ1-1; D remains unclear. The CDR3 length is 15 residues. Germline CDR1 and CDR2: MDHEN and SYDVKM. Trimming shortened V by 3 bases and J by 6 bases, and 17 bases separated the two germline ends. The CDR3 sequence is CASSFSREVSAEAFF. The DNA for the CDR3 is TGTGCCAGCAGTTTTAGCCGGGAGGTGAGCGCTGAAGCTTTCTTT.

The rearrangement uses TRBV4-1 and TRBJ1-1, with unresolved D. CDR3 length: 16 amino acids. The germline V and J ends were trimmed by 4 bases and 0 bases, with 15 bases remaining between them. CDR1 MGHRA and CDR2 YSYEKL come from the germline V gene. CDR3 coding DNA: TGCGCCAGCAGCCGTTGGCCCCCGAGGATGAACACTGAAGCTTTCTTT. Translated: CASSRWPPRMNTEAFF.

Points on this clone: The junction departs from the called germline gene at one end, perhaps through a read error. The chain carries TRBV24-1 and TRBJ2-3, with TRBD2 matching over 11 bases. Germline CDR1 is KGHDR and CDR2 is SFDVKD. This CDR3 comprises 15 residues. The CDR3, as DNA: TGTGCCGCCAGTGATTCCTATAGCGGGAGGGGTACGCAGTATTTT. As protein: CAASDSYSGRGTQYF.

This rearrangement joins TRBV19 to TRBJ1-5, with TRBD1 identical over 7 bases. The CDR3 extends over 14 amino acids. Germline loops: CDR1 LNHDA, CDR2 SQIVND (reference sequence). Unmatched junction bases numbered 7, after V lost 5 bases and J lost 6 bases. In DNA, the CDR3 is TGTGCCAGTAGTTCCCAGGGGGTCGGTCAGCCCCAGCATTTT. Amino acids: CASSSQGVGQPQHF.

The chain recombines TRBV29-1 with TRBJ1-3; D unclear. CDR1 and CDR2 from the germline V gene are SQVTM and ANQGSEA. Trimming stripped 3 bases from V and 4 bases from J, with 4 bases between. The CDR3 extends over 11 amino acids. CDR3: CSVDNGNTIYF. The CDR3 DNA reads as TGCAGCGTTGATAACGGAAACACCATATATTTT.

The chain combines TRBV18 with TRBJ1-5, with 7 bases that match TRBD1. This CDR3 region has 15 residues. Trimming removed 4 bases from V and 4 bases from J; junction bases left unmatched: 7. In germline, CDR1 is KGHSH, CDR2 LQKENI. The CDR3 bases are TGTGCCAGCTCACAGATGACAGGGCGGAATCAGCCCCAGCATTTT. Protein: CASSQMTGRNQPQHF.

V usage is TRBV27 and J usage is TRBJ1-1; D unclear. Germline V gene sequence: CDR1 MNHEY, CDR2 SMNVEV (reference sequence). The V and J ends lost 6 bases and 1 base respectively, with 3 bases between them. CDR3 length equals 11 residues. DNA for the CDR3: TGTGCCAGCAGGAAGAACACTGAAGCTTTCTTT. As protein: CASRKNTEAFF.

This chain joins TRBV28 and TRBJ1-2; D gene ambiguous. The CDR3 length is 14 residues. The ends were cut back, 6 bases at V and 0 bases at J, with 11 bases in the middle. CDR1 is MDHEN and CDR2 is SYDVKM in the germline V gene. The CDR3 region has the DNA TGTGCCAGCAGAGTCGGGCTCCCTAACTATGGCTACACCTTC. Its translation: CASRVGLPNYGYTF.